Each of the 27 T cell receptor beta chains below was sequenced from the same sample in a study of shared clonotypes between healthy human individuals. The repertoire was sequenced with immunoSEQ multiplex PCR; TCRdb's copy has only in-frame clones and lacks some. The sample shows approximately 1.5 million clones, 95% to 99% of them seen only once. Sequencing used naive CD4+ T cells sorted from blood. The sample's subset: CD45RA+ positively selected. These receptors were collected from a man aged 25-45 years in good health.

The rearrangement joins TRBV7-6 to TRBJ2-2; D gene uncertain. This CDR3 contains 16 residues. V was trimmed by 1 base and J by 4 bases, leaving 13 bases between them. CDR1 SGHVS and CDR2 FNYEAQ come from the germline V gene. The CDR3 region is CASSLELLRLTGELFF. CDR3 nucleotides: TGTGCCAGCAGCTTAGAGTTGTTGAGGCTCACCGGGGAGCTGTTTTTT.

V usage is TRBV2 and J usage is TRBJ2-1; the D gene is possibly TRBD1 (5 bases). This CDR3 has 11 amino acids. From germline, CDR1 is SNHLY and CDR2 FYNNEI. The V end lost 8 bases, the J end lost 4 bases, and 6 bases lay between the germline ends. CDR3 DNA sequence: TGTGCCAGCGACAGATACAATGAGCAGTTCTTC. Translating gives CASDRYNEQFF.

This clone occurred a few times. The chain recombines TRBV19 with TRBJ1-5; possible D gene TRBD1, 5 bases. CDR1 LNHDA and CDR2 SQIVND come from the germline V gene (reference sequence). The CDR3 has 14 residues. V lost 5 bases to trimming and J lost 4 bases, with 12 bases between them. The CDR3 spells CASSPRRGNQPQHF. In DNA form, the CDR3 reads TGTGCCAGTAGTCCCCGGCGGGGGAATCAGCCCCAGCATTTT.

The V gene is TRBV2, the J gene TRBJ1-5; 8 nucleotides match TRBD1. Trimming cost V 2 bases and J 1 base; bases outside gene matches: 4. The CDR3 loop spans 16 amino acids. Germline V CDR1 and CDR2: SNHLY, FYNNEI. The CDR3 loop reads CASSENRGTSNQPQHF. CDR3 sequence (DNA): TGTGCCAGCAGTGAAAACAGGGGGACCAGCAATCAGCCCCAGCATTTT.

This clone is a singleton in its sample. Other DNA sequences in this specimen translate into the identical CDR3. The chain has TRBV5-1 and TRBJ2-7; 12 nucleotides agree with TRBD2. CDR1 is SGHRS and CDR2 is YFSETQ in the germline V gene. The length of the CDR3 is 15 residues. V gave up 2 bases and J gave up 6 bases; unmatched junction bases: 6. The DNA of the CDR3 is TGCGCCAGCAGCTTAGTACTAGCGGGAGGTTCCGAGCAGTACTTC. Translating gives CASSLVLAGGSEQYF.

V and J are TRBV2 and TRBJ2-7; 7 positions match TRBD2. The germline V gene encodes CDR1 SNHLY and CDR2 FYNNEI. The CDR3 covers 14 residues. V trimming: 5 bases; J trimming: 2 bases; junction bases outside the gene matches: 6. DNA for the CDR3: TGTGCCAGCAGTTTATCGAGCGGGACCTACGAGCAGTACTTC. Translation gives CASSLSSGTYEQYF.

In DNA form, the CDR3 reads TGTGCCAGTAGTCGGACAGTCAGGTGGGACTATGGCTACACCTTC. It yields the protein CASSRTVRWDYGYTF. The gene calls are TRBV19 and TRBJ1-2; a possible D gene is TRBD1 (6 bases). CDR1 and CDR2 (germline): LNHDA, SQIVND (reference sequence). With 5 bases removed from V and 3 bases from J, the gap between germline ends came to 16 bases. The CDR3 length is 15 residues.

The V call is TRBV7-2, the J call TRBJ2-3, with 12 bases lining up with TRBD2. The germline V gene encodes CDR1 SGHTA and CDR2 FQGNSA. CDR3 length: 17 residues. V lost 5 bases and J lost 6; bases outside the gene matches: 12. The CDR3 nucleotides read TGTGCCAGCAGCCTTATGAGACTAGCGGGAGTTGGGGATACGCAGTATTTT. This codes for CASSLMRLAGVGDTQYF.

This sequence joins TRBV2 and TRBJ2-3; TRBD1 is a possible D gene (6 bases). Germline loops: CDR1 SNHLY, CDR2 FYNNEI. V was trimmed by 2 bases and J by 5 bases, leaving 11 bases between them. The CDR3 has 14 residues. The CDR3 DNA reads TGTGCCAGCAGTGAACAGGGCAGGGGAGATACGCAGTATTTT. This gives the protein CASSEQGRGDTQYF.

The V and J genes are TRBV9 and TRBJ1-2; D is undetermined. Deletions cut 4 bases from V and 5 bases from J, with 12 bases between. The CDR3 has 13 amino acids. The germline V gene has CDR1 SGDLS and CDR2 YYNGEE. Here the CDR3 reads CASSPQEGYGYTF. CDR3 in DNA: TGTGCCAGCAGCCCTCAAGAAGGGTATGGCTACACCTTC.

DNA for the CDR3: TGTGCCAGCAGACAAAGAGGGACAGGGCCCAATGAGCAGTTCTTC. Translated: CASRQRGTGPNEQFF. The chain has TRBV11-2 and TRBJ2-1; TRBD1 matches at 9 bases. The CDR3 runs to 15 residues. CDR1 is SGHAT, CDR2 FQNNGV, per germline. V lost 6 bases, J lost 6 bases, and 9 bases stayed unmatched.

The V gene is TRBV19, the J gene TRBJ2-1; D gene uncertain. Per germline, CDR1 LNHDA and CDR2 SQIVND (reference sequence). V was trimmed by 5 bases and J by 6 bases, leaving 8 bases between them. CDR3 length: 12 residues. The chain's CDR3 is CASSHDSNEQFF. The CDR3 DNA is TGTGCCAGTAGTCACGATTCCAATGAGCAGTTCTTC.

The chain uses TRBV18 and TRBJ1-5; D is unclear. The CDR3 has 14 residues. The V end lost 4 bases, the J end lost 4 bases, and 11 bases lay between the germline ends. The germline gives CDR1 KGHSH, CDR2 LQKENI. CDR3 DNA: TGTGCCAGCTCACTAATCGGAGGGAATCAGCCCCAGCATTTT. Translating it yields CASSLIGGNQPQHF.

The chain joins TRBV5-6 to TRBJ2-7, with D unresolved. Germline-derived CDR1 and CDR2 are SGHDT and YYEEEE. The V gene lost 1 base and the J gene lost 2 bases, with 7 bases spanning the gap. CDR3 length: 13 amino acids. CDR3 in DNA: TGTGCCAGCAGCTTGCGCATTACCTACGAGCAGTACTTC. It is translated as CASSLRITYEQYF.

The rearrangement uses TRBV10-3 and TRBJ2-7, with D unclear. The V end was cut by 2 bases, the J end by 6 bases, with 8 bases between. Per germline, CDR1 ENHRY and CDR2 SYGVKD. The CDR3 covers 12 residues. CDR3 protein: CAISEGSPEQYF. The CDR3 DNA is TGTGCCATCAGTGAGGGGTCCCCCGAGCAGTACTTC.

In the case of this clone: Other DNA sequences in the sample encode the same CDR3. The rearrangement links TRBV18 to TRBJ2-3; 11 nucleotides line up with TRBD1. Germline CDR1 reads KGHSH; CDR2 reads LQKENI. V dropped 3 bases and J dropped 3; count of bases not matched to a gene: 2. This CDR3 is built from 15 residues. This chain's CDR3 is CASSPGTGGTDTQYF. Written as DNA, the CDR3 is TGTGCCAGCTCACCCGGGACAGGGGGGACAGATACGCAGTATTTT.

This chain connects TRBV19 to TRBJ2-1; no firm D call. CDR3 length equals 15 residues. Germline assignment: CDR1 LNHDA and CDR2 SQIVND (reference sequence). V lost 5 bases and J 0 bases, leaving 11 bases between the germline ends. This CDR3 reads CASSPDLGSYNEQFF. In DNA, the CDR3 is TGTGCCAGTAGTCCGGACCTAGGCTCCTACAATGAGCAGTTCTTC.

The chain combines TRBV25-1 with TRBJ2-7; the D is unclear. Trimming cost V 6 bases and J 1 base, with 16 bases left between them. The germline V gene has CDR1 MGHDK and CDR2 SYGVNS. CDR3 length equals 15 residues. DNA of the CDR3: TGTGCCAGCAGCGACGCCGGACGGCCTTCCTACGAGCAGTACTTC. Amino acid sequence: CASSDAGRPSYEQYF.

This sequence joins TRBV14 and TRBJ1-2; 8 bases line up with TRBD1. From germline, CDR1 is SGHDN and CDR2 FVKESK. Trimming cost V 0 bases and J 6 bases; bases outside gene matches: 9. The CDR3 totals 16 residues. DNA of the CDR3: TGTGCCAGCAGCCAAGATCGAAGCAGGGGGCTTCATGGCTACACCTTC. It yields the protein CASSQDRSRGLHGYTF. Supplemented by reference TRBV14 and TRBJ1-2, the full variable domain reads EAGVTQFPSHSVIEKGQTVTLRCDPISGHDNLYWYRRVMGKEIKFLLHFVKESKQDESGMPNNRFLAERTGGTYSTLKVQPAELEDSGVYFCASSQDRSRGLHGYTFGSGTRLTVV.

The rearrangement links TRBV6-5 to TRBJ2-1, with D perhaps TRBD1 (5 bases). There are 12 residues in the CDR3. Trimming removed 3 bases from V and 12 bases from J, with 12 bases in between. The V gene's germline CDR1 is MNHEY and CDR2 SVGAGI. CDR3 in amino acids: CASSYRLGPQFF. The CDR3 region has the DNA TGTGCCAGCAGTTATCGGTTGGGGCCGCAGTTCTTC.

On this clone: Distinct nucleotide sequences in the sample also encode this CDR3. This chain joins TRBV9 and TRBJ2-1; D not certain. Germline V gene data show CDR1 as SGDLS and CDR2 as YYNGEE. Trimming removed 0 bases from V and 8 bases from J, with 9 bases in between. The CDR3 extends over 13 amino acids. CDR3 nucleotides: TGTGCCAGCAGCGTAGGATTGTTGGATGAGCAGTTCTTC. It translates to CASSVGLLDEQFF.

CDR3 in amino acids: CSVSREETQYF. Written as DNA, the CDR3 is TGCAGCGTTTCCAGGGAAGAGACCCAGTACTTC. The chain uses TRBV29-1 and TRBJ2-5; possible D gene TRBD1, 5 bases. V lost 5 bases and J 3 bases, leaving 7 bases between the germline ends. Germline values: CDR1 SQVTM, CDR2 ANQGSEA. The CDR3 length is 11 residues.

The chain couples TRBV19 to TRBJ2-1; TRBD1 matches at 7 bases. Losses at the gene ends were 10 bases for V and 4 bases for J; bases not matched to a gene: 7. This CDR3 has 13 residues. CDR1 and CDR2 (germline): LNHDA, SQIVND (reference sequence). The CDR3 sequence: CATLDRQYNEQFF. The CDR3 nucleotides read TGTGCCACCCTGGACAGGCAATACAATGAGCAGTTCTTC.

Details on this clone: Other DNA variants within this sample encode the same CDR3. This chain links TRBV18 with TRBJ2-5; no definite D call. V lost 1 base to trimming and J lost 4 bases, with 4 bases between them. The length of the CDR3 is 12 residues. Germline V lookup: CDR1 KGHSH, CDR2 LQKENI. CDR3 bases: TGTGCCAGCTCACCACTCCCAGAGACCCAGTACTTC. Encoded protein: CASSPLPETQYF.

This rearrangement joins TRBV5-5 to TRBJ1-4; D is unclear. Trimming took 2 bases from V and 3 from J, leaving 5 bases between them. In germline, CDR1 is SGHKS, CDR2 YYEKEE (reference sequence). CDR3 length equals 13 residues. The CDR3 protein is CASSLTANEKLFF. DNA of the CDR3: TGTGCCAGCAGCTTAACAGCTAATGAAAAACTGTTTTTT.

The chain links TRBV7-9 to TRBJ1-2; the D is unclear. The CDR3 has 13 amino acids. Germline V lookup: CDR1 SEHNR, CDR2 FQNEAQ (reference sequence). Trimming took off 2 bases at V and 7 bases at J, with 11 bases between the two ends. DNA for the CDR3: TGTGCCAGCAGCTTATCCCAGGCGAGTGGCTACACCTTC. Protein product: CASSLSQASGYTF.

The chain uses TRBV29-1 and TRBJ2-6, with 7 bases identical to TRBD1. The CDR3 extends over 17 amino acids. Germline CDR1 reads SQVTM; CDR2 reads ANQGSEA. J gave up 0 bases and V 7 bases, and 12 bases lay outside the gene matches. As DNA, the CDR3 is TGCAGCGCTCTAAACCGGGACAGCAGCTCTGGGGCCAACGTCCTGACTTTC. Its translation is CSALNRDSSSGANVLTF.